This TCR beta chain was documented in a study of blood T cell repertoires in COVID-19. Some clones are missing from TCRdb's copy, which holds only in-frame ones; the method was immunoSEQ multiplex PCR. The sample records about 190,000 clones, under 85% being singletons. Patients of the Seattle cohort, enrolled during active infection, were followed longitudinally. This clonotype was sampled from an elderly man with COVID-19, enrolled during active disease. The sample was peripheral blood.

CDR3 bases: TGTGCCTCACGGGACAGGGATGGGGGCTACACCTTC. As protein: CASRDRDGGYTF. V gene TRBV10-3 combines with J gene TRBJ1-2; the match to TRBD1 covers 9 bases. The CDR3 runs 12 residues. Germline-derived CDR1 and CDR2 are ENHRY and SYGVKD. The V and J ends lost 11 bases and 8 bases, in that order; junction bases with no gene match: 9.